Listed here are 12 T cell receptor beta chains from one sample, sequenced in a study of T cell responses to AZD1222 COVID-19 vaccine (TCRdb year 2021). Taken with the paper, the label for time point translates to: about 28 days (+/-7) after the second vaccine dose. Libraries came from the immunoSEQ multiplex PCR assay. This is the immuneACCESS table as TCRdb keeps it, with only in-frame sequences that have V and J called. A part of the clones is gone; compared with another copy, unresolved V genes explain less than half, and the rest is unexplained. Counted in this sample were fewer than 85,000 clones; 85% to 90% of them appeared once. Together, the top ten hold 7% to 10% of the sample. The sample was peripheral blood, taken 28 days after the second AZD1222 dose. The source of these receptors is an adult who received the AZD1222 COVID-19 vaccine.

This rearrangement joins TRBV6-5 to TRBJ2-7, with TRBD1 matching 9 bases. Trimming took 7 bases from V and 0 from J; bases not matched to a gene: 4. There are 14 residues in the CDR3. Per the germline V gene, CDR1 is MNHEY and CDR2 is SVGAGI. CDR3 sequence: CASKETGGSYEQYF. The CDR3 nucleotides are TGTGCCAGCAAGGAGACAGGGGGCTCCTACGAGCAGTACTTC.

The genes are TRBV19 and TRBJ1-1; D ambiguous. V lost 0 bases and J lost 5, with 10 bases in between. Germline CDR1 LNHDA, CDR2 SQIVND (reference sequence). The CDR3 length is 14 residues. The CDR3 nucleotides read TGTGCCAGTAGTATAGATCTGTCCGGGACTGAAGCTTTCTTT. This translates into CASSIDLSGTEAFF.

This clone appeared once. The chain is built from TRBV19 and TRBJ2-7; the D gene is possibly TRBD1 (6 bases). The CDR3 is 14 residues long. Germline-derived CDR1 and CDR2 are LNHDA and SQIVND (reference sequence). V shed 3 bases and J shed 0 bases, with 9 bases lying between them. The CDR3 nucleotides are TGTGCCAGTAGTATGGGACACCGCTCCTACGAGCAGTACTTC. As protein: CASSMGHRSYEQYF.

Only a few counts were recorded for this clone. CDR3 amino acids: CAISEFPGTDNEQFF. The DNA of the CDR3 is TGTGCCATCAGTGAGTTCCCCGGGACCGACAATGAGCAGTTCTTC. The chain links TRBV10-3 to TRBJ2-1; D may be TRBD1 or TRBD2 (5 bases each). Between the trimmed V and J ends, which lost 1 base and 5 bases, there was a span of 12 bases. This CDR3 comprises 15 residues. The germline V gene encodes CDR1 ENHRY and CDR2 SYGVKD.

The rearrangement joins TRBV27 to TRBJ1-2, with D perhaps matching TRBD1 (6 bases). Trimming stripped 1 base from V and 4 bases from J, with 13 bases between. CDR1 and CDR2 from the germline V gene are MNHEY and SMNVEV (reference sequence). The CDR3 runs to 15 residues. The CDR3 loop reads CASSLWGAESYGYTF. The CDR3 nucleotides are TGTGCCAGCAGTTTATGGGGGGCCGAGTCCTATGGCTACACCTTC.

The chain has TRBV7-2 and TRBJ2-1; D unclear. The CDR3 is 14 residues long. Germline CDR1 is SGHTA and CDR2 is FQGNSA. V was shortened by 5 bases and J by 4 bases, with 12 bases between the two germline ends. The CDR3 loop is CASSPQGAYNEQFF. The CDR3 DNA reads as TGTGCCAGCAGCCCCCAAGGCGCATACAATGAGCAGTTCTTC. The full variable domain, with the rest looked up from reference TRBV7-2 and TRBJ2-1, is GAGVSQSPSNKVTEKGKDVELRCDPISGHTALYWYRQSLGQGLEFLIYFQGNSAPDKSGLPSDRFSAERTGGSVSTLTIQRTQQEDSAVYLCASSPQGAYNEQFFGPGTRLTVL.

The chain combines TRBV19 with TRBJ1-3; TRBD1 agrees at 8 bases. Germline CDR1 is LNHDA and CDR2 is SQIVND (reference sequence). The CDR3 is made up of 16 amino acids. The V gene end was trimmed by 2 bases and the J gene end by 3 bases; junction bases not matched to a gene: 6. The CDR3 DNA sequence: TGTGCCAGTAGTATAAGGCAGGGGGCTTATGGAAACACCATATATTTT. Its translation is CASSIRQGAYGNTIYF. Using reference TRBV19 and TRBJ1-3 for the parts outside the CDR3, the full variable domain is DGGITQSPKYLFRKEGQNVTLSCEQNLNHDAMYWYRQDPGQGLRLIYYSQIVNDFQKGDIAEGYSVSREKKESFPLTVTSAQKNPTAFYLCASSIRQGAYGNTIYFGEGSWLTVV.

This clone was detected once. This chain joins TRBV3-1 (or the pseudogene TRBV3-2) and TRBJ1-5, with no clear D. CDR1 and CDR2 from the germline V gene are LGHDT and YNNKEL (reference sequence). The CDR3 runs 14 residues. The ends were cut back, 1 base at V and 5 bases at J, with 9 bases in the middle. The CDR3: CASSQVLSYQPQHF. The DNA for the CDR3 is TGTGCCAGCAGCCAAGTTCTGTCGTATCAGCCCCAGCATTTT.

The V call is TRBV9, the J call TRBJ2-1; D is possibly TRBD2 (6 bases). V was shortened by 2 bases and J by 2 bases, with 14 bases between the two germline ends. CDR1 SGDLS and CDR2 YYNGEE come from the germline V gene. CDR3 length: 16 residues. The CDR3 coding sequence is TGTGCCAGCAGCGTCGGGGCGGGACCCCCCTACAATGAGCAGTTCTTC. Translating gives CASSVGAGPPYNEQFF.

V and J are TRBV7-2 and TRBJ2-3; TRBD2 aligns across 10 bases. The J segment lost 4 bases and the V segment lost 5 bases, leaving 6 bases of the junction unmatched. The germline V gene has CDR1 SGHTA and CDR2 FQGNSA. The CDR3 sequence is 15 residues long. CDR3 region: CASSPGLAVADTQYF. CDR3 in DNA: TGTGCCAGCAGCCCCGGACTAGCGGTCGCAGATACGCAGTATTTT.

The chain is built from TRBV11-2 and TRBJ2-7, with 8 bases identical to TRBD2. The germline CDR1 and CDR2 sequences are SGHAT and FQNNGV. Trimming took 3 bases from V and 2 from J; bases not matched to a gene: 9. The CDR3 has 16 amino acids. Here the CDR3 DNA reads TGTGCCAGCAGCTTCGGGAGGGGCCTTGCACCCTACGAGCAGTACTTC. Its translation: CASSFGRGLAPYEQYF.

The chain joins TRBV12-3 or TRBV12-4 to TRBJ2-1, with D possibly being TRBD2 (5 bases). This CDR3 comprises 13 residues. V was shortened by 3 bases and J by 9 bases, with 12 bases between the two germline ends. CDR3 sequence (DNA): TGTGCCAGCAGTTTTTTGTTGGGGAGTGAGCAGTTCTTC. It is translated as CASSFLLGSEQFF.